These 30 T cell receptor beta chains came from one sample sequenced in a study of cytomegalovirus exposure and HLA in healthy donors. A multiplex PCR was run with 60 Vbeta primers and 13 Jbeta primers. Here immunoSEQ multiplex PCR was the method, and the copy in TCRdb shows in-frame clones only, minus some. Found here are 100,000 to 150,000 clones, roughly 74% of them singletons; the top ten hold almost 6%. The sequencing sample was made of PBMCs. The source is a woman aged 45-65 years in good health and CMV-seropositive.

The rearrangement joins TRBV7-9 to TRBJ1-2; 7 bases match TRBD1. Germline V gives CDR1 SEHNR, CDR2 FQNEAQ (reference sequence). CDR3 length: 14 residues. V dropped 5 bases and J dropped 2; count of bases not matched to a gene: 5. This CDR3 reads CASSPQGGNYGYTF. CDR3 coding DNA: TGTGCCAGCAGCCCCCAAGGGGGCAACTATGGCTACACCTTC. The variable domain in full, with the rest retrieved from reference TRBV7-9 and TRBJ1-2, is DTGVSQNPRHKITKRGQNVTFRCDPISEHNRLYWYRQTLGQGPEFLTYFQNEAQLEKSRLLSDRFSAERPKGSFSTLEIQRTEQGDSAMYLCASSPQGGNYGYTFGSGTRLTVV.

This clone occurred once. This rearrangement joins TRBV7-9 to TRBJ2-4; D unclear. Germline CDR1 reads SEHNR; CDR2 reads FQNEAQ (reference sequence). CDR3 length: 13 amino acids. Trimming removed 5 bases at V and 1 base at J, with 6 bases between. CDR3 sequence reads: CASSPEAKNIQYF. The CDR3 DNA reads TGTGCCAGCAGCCCCGAGGCCAAAAACATTCAGTACTTC.

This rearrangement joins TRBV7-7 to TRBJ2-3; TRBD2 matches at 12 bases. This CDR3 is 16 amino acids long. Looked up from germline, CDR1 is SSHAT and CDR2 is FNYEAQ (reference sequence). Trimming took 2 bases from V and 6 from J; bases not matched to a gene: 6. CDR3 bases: TGTGCCAGCAGCTTATCTAGCGGGGGGGCGAGCGATACGCAGTATTTT. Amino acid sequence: CASSLSSGGASDTQYF.

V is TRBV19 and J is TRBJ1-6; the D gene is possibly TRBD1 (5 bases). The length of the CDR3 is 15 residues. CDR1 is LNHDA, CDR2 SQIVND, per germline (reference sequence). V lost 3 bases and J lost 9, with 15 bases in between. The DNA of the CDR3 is TGTGCCAGTAGTATTGGGGGGTTTGAGGGTTCACCCCTCCACTTT. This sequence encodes CASSIGGFEGSPLHF.

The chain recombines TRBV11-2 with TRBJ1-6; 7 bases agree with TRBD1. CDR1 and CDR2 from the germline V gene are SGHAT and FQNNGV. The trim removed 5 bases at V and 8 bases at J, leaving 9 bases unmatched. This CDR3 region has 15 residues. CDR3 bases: TGTGCCAGCAGCACCTACAGGGGTTACGATTCACCCCTCCACTTT. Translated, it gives CASSTYRGYDSPLHF.

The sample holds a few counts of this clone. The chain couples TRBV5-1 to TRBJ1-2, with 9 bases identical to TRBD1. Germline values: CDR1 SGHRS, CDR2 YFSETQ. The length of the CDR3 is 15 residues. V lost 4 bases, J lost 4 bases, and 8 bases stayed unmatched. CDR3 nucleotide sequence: TGCGCCAGCAGCCTGGGACAGGGATCGGCCTATGGCTACACCTTC. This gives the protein CASSLGQGSAYGYTF.

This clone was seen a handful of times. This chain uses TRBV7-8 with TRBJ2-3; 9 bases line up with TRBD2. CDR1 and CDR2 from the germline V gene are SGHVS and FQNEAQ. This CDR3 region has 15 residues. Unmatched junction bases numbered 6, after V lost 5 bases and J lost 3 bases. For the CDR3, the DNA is TGTGCCAGCAGCACCCGACTAGCGGTAACAGATACGCAGTATTTT. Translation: CASSTRLAVTDTQYF.

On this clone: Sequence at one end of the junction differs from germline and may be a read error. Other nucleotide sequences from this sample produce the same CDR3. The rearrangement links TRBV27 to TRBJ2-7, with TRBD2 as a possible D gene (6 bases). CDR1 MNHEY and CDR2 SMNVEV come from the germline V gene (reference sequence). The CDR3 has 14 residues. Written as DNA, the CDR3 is TGCGCCAGCACCCCGGGTAGCGGCCCCTACGAGCAGTACTTC. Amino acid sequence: CASTPGSGPYEQYF.

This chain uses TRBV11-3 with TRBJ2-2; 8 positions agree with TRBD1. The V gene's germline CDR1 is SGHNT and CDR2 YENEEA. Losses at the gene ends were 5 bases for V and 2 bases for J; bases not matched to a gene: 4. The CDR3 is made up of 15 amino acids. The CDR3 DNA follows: TGTGCCAGCAGCCGACAGGGGTACAACACCGGGGAGCTGTTTTTT. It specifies CASSRQGYNTGELFF.

CDR3 sequence: CASSRRDREYGYTF. CDR3 sequence (DNA): TGTGCCAGCAGCCGACGTGACAGGGAATACGGCTACACCTTC. The chain recombines TRBV5-4 with TRBJ1-2; 7 positions match TRBD1. V lost 4 bases and J lost 8; bases outside the gene matches: 11. The germline CDR1 and CDR2 sequences are SGHNT and YYREEE (reference sequence). The CDR3 consists of 14 residues.

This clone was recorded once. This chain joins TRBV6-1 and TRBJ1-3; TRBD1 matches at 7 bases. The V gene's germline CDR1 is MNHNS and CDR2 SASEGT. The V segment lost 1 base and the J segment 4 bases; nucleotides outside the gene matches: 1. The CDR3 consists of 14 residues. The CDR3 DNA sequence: TGTGCCAGCAGTGAAGGGACAGGAGGAAACACCATATATTTT. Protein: CASSEGTGGNTIYF.

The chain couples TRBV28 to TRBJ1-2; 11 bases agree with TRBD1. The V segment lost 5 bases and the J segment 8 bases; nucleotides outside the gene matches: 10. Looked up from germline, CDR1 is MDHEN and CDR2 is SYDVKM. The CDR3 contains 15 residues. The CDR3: CASSPWTGGLVGYTF. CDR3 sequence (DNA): TGTGCCAGCAGTCCGTGGACAGGGGGCTTGGTAGGCTACACCTTC.

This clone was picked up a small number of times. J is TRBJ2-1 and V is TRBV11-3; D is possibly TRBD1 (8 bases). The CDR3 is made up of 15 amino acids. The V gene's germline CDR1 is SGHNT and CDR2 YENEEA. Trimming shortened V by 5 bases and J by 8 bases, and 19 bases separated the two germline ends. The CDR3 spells CASSQGGQGADEQFF. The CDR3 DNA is TGTGCCAGCAGCCAGGGGGGGCAGGGGGCCGATGAGCAGTTCTTC. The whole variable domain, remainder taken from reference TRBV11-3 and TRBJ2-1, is EAGVVQSPRYKIIEKKQPVAFWCNPISGHNTLYWYLQNLGQGPELLIRYENEEAVDDSQLPKDRFSAERLKGVDSTLKIQPAELGDSAVYLCASSQGGQGADEQFFGPGTRLTVL.

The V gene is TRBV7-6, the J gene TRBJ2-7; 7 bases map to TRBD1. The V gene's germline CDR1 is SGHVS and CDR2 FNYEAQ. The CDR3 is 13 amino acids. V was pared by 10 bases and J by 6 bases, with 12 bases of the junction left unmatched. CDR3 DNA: TGTGCCACTTCCGCGACAGGGCCGGGCGAGCAGTACTTC. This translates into CATSATGPGEQYF.

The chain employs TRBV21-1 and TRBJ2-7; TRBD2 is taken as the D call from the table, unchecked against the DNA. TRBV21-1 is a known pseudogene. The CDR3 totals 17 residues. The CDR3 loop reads CASSKSGGGTGGYEQYF. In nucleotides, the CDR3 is TGTGCCAGCAGCAAAAGTGGAGGGGGGACGGGGGGCTACGAGCAGTACTTC.

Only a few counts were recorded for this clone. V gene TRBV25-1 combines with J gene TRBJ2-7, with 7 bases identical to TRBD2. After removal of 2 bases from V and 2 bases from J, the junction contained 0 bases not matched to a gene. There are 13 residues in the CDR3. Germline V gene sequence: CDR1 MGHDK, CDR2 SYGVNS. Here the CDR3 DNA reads TGTGCCAGCAGTGAAGCGGGGGCCTACGAGCAGTACTTC. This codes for CASSEAGAYEQYF.

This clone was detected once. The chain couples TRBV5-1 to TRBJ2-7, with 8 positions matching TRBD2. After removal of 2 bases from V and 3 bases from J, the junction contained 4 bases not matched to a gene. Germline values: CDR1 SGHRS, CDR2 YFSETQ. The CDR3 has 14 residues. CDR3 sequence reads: CASSFGGAVYEQYF. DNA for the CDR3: TGCGCCAGCAGCTTCGGGGGGGCGGTCTACGAGCAGTACTTC.

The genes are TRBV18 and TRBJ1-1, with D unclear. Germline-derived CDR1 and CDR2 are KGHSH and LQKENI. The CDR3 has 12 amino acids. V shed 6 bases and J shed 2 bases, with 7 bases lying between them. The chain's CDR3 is CASSLLNTEAFF. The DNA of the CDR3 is TGTGCCAGCTCCCTACTAAACACTGAAGCTTTCTTT.

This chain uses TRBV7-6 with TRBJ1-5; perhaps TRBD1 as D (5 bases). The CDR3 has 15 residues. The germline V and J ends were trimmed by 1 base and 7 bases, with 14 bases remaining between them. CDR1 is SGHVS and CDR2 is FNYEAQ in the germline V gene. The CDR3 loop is CASSLGQGSGQPQHF. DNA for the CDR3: TGTGCCAGCAGCTTAGGTCAGGGCTCTGGGCAGCCCCAGCATTTT.

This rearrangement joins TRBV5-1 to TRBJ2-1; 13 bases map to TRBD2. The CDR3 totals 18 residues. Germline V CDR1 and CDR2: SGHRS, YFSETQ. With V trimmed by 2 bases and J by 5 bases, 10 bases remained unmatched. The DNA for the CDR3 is TGCGCCAGCAGCTTCCTGGGGGGACTAGCGGGGACCAACAATGAGCAGTTCTTC. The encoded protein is CASSFLGGLAGTNNEQFF. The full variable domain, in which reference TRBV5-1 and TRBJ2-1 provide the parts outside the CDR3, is KAGVTQTPRYLIKTRGQQVTLSCSPISGHRSVSWYQQTPGQGLQFLFEYFSETQRNKGNFPGRFSGRQFSNSRSEMNVSTLELGDSALYLCASSFLGGLAGTNNEQFFGPGTRLTVL.

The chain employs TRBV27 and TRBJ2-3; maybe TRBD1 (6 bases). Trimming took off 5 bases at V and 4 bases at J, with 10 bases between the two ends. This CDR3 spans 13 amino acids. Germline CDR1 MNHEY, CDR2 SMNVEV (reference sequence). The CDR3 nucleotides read TGTGCCAGCAGTAGGGGGTTCCCAGATACGCAGTATTTT. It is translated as CASSRGFPDTQYF.

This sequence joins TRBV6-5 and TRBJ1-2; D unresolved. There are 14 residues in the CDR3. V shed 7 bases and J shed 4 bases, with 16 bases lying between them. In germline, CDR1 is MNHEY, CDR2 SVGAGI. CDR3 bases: TGTGCCAGCACCCCGCAGAAAGCTAGCTATGGCTACACCTTC. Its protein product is CASTPQKASYGYTF.

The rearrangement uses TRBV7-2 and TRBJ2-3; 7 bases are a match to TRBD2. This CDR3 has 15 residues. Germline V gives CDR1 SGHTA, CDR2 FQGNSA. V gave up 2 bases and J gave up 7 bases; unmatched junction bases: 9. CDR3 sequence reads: CASSLMSGEGHTQYF. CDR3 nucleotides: TGTGCCAGCAGCTTAATGAGCGGGGAAGGTCATACGCAGTATTTT.

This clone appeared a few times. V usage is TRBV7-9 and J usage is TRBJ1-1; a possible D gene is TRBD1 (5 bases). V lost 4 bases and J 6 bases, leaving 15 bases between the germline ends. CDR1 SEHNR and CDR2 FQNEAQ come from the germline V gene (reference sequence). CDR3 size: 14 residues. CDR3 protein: CASSSWGERSEAFF. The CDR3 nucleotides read TGTGCCAGCAGCTCCTGGGGGGAAAGATCTGAAGCTTTCTTT.

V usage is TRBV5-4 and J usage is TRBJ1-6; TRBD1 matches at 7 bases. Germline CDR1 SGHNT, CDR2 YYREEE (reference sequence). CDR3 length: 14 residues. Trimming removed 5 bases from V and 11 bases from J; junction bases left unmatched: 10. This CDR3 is CASSPDRPRAPLHF. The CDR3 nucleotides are TGTGCCAGCAGTCCGGACAGGCCGAGGGCACCCCTCCACTTT. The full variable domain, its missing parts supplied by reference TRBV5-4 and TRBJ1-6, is ETGVTQSPTHLIKTRGQQVTLRCSSQSGHNTVSWYQQALGQGPQFIFQYYREEENGRGNFPPRFSGLQFPNYSSELNVNALELDDSALYLCASSPDRPRAPLHFGNGTRLTVT.

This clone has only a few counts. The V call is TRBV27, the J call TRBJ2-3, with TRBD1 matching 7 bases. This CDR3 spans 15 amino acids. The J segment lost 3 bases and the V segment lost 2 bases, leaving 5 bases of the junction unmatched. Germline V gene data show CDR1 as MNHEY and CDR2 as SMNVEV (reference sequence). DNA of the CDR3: TGTGCCAGCAGTTTAAAGGGGGCTATTACAGATACGCAGTATTTT. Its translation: CASSLKGAITDTQYF.

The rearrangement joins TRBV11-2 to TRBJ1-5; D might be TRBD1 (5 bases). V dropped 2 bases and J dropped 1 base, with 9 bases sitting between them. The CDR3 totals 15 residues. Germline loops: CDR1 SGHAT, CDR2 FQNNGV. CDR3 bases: TGTGCCAGCAGCTTACAGGGAGGGAGCAATCAGCCCCAGCATTTT. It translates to CASSLQGGSNQPQHF.

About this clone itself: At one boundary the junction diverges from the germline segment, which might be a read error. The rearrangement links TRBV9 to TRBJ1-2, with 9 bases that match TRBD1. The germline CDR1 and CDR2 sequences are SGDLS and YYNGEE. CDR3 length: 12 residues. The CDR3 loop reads CASSPLGQGLIF. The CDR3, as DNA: TGTGCCAGCAGCCCCTTGGGACAGGGACTAATCTTC.

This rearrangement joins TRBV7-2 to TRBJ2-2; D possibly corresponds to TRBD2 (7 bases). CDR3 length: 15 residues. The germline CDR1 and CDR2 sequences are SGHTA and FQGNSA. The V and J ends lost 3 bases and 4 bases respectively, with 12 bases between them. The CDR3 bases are TGTGCCAGCAGCTTCTTTGCGGGGGCCACCGGGGAGCTGTTTTTT. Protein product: CASSFFAGATGELFF.

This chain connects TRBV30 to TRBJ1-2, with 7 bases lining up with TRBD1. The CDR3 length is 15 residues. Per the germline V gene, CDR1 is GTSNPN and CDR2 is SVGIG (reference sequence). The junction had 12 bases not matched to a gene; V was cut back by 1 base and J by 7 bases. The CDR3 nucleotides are TGTGCCTGGAGTGACGGGGGACAGTTTAGGGGTGGCTACACCTTC. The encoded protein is CAWSDGGQFRGGYTF. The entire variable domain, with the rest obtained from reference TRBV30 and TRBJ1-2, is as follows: SQTIHQWPATLVQPVGSPLSLECTVEGTSNPNLYWYRQAAGRGLQLLFYSVGIGQISSEVPQNLSASRPQDRQFILSSKKLLLSDSGFYLCAWSDGGQFRGGYTFGSGTRLTVV.